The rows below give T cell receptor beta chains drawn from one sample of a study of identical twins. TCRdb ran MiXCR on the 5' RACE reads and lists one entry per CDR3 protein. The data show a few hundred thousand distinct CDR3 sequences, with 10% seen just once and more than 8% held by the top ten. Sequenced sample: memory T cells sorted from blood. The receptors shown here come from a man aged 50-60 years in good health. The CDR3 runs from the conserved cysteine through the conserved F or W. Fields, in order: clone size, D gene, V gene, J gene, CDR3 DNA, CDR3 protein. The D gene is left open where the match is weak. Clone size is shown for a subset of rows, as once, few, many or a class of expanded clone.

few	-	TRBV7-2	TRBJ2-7	TGTGCCAGCAGCCCGGGACTCCTTGCCGAGCAGTACTTC	CASSPGLLAEQYF
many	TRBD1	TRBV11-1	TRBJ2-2	TGTGCCAGCAGCTTAGAGGGGGCTGGCACCGGGGAGCTGTTTTTT	CASSLEGAGTGELFF
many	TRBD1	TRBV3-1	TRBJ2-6	TGTGCCAGCAGCCGGACAGGGGGGTCTGGGGCCAACGTCCTGACTTTC	CASSRTGGSGANVLTF
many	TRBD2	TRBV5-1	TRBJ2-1	TGCGCCAGCAGCTTGGCCCCGACTAGCGGGAGAAATGAGCAGTTCTTC	CASSLAPTSGRNEQFF
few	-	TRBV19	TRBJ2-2	TGTGCCAGTAGTATAACGGGTTGGGGCACCGGGGAGCTGTTTTTT	CASSITGWGTGELFF
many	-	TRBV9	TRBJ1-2	TGTGCCAGCAGCGTCTTGGGCCAAAACGCAGACGGCTACACCTTC	CASSVLGQNADGYTF
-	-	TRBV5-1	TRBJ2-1	TGCGCCAGCAGCCAAGGGACGGGAAGGGCTGAGCAGTTCTTC	CASSQGTGRAEQFF
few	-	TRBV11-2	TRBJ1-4	TGTGCCAGCAGCTTAATAGGGGGGGTAAAACTGTTTTTT	CASSLIGGVKLFF
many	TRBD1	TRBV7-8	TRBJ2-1	TGTGCCAGCAGCGAGGGACAGGGAGGAGGCAATGAGCAGTTCTTC	CASSEGQGGGNEQFF
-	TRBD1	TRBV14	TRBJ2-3	TGTGCCAGCAGCCACCGGACAGGGCGCACAGATACGCAGTATTTT	CASSHRTGRTDTQYF